This T cell receptor (beta chain) originates from a study of CD8 T cells in Susac syndrome. Trimming cost V 6 bases and J 5 bases; bases outside gene matches: 7. This CDR3 has 15 residues. CDR1 and CDR2 from the germline V gene are MNHNS and SASEGT. RNA was extracted with the RNeasy kit, and a quantity of about 0.5 to 1 ug was reverse transcribed using random hexamers. Coverage of TCR beta CDR3 amplification by immunoSEQ multiplex PCR extended to 54 Vbeta and 13 Jbeta. TCRdb passed the immunoSEQ multiplex PCR reads through MiXCR, listing each CDR3 protein once. Among about 210,000 distinct CDR3 sequences, about 94% were seen once, and the ten largest hold about 0.1%.

The sequencing sample was made of CD4+ T cells from PBMCs. The sequence was collected from a human donor in good health. The chain recombines TRBV6-1 with TRBJ2-5, with TRBD1 matching 12 bases. The DNA of the CDR3 is TGTGCCAGCAGGCACCGGGACAGGGGGCTTGAGACCCAGTACTTC. This gives the protein CASRHRDRGLETQYF.